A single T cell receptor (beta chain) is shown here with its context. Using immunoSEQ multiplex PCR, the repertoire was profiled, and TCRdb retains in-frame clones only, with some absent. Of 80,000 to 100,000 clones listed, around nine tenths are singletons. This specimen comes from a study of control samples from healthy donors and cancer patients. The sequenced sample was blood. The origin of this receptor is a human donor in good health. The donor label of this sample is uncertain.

This chain's CDR3 is CASSVVTNYGYTF. In DNA, the CDR3 is TGTGCCAGCAGCGTAGTTACTAACTATGGCTACACCTTC. The chain uses TRBV9 and TRBJ1-2; no reliable D call. CDR1 and CDR2 (germline): SGDLS, YYNGEE. This CDR3 comprises 13 residues. Trimming pared 0 bases from V and 0 bases from J, leaving 3 bases between. Full variable domain (remainder filled in from reference TRBV9 and TRBJ1-2): DSGVTQTPKHLITATGQRVTLRCSPRSGDLSVYWYQQSLDQGLQFLIQYYNGEERAKGNILERFSAQQFPDLHSELNLSSLELGDSALYFCASSVVTNYGYTFGSGTRLTVV.